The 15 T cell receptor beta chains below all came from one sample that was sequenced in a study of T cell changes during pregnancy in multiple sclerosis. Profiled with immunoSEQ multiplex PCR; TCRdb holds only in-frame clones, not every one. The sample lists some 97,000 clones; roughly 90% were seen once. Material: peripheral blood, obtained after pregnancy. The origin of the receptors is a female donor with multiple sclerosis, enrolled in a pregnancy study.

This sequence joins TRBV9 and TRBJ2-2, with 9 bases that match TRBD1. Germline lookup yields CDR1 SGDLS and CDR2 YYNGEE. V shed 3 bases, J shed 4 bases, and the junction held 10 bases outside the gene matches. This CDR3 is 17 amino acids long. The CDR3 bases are TGTGCCAGCAGCGGCCTCCCGGGACAGGGACTCACCGGGGAGCTGTTTTTT. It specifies CASSGLPGQGLTGELFF. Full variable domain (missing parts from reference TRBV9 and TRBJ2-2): DSGVTQTPKHLITATGQRVTLRCSPRSGDLSVYWYQQSLDQGLQFLIQYYNGEERAKGNILERFSAQQFPDLHSELNLSSLELGDSALYFCASSGLPGQGLTGELFFGEGSRLTVL.

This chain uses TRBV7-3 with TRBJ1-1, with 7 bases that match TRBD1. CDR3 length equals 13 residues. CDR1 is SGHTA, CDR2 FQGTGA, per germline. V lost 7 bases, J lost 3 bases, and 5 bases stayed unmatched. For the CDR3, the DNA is TGTGCCAGCAAAAAAGACAGGGACACTGAAGCTTTCTTT. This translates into CASKKDRDTEAFF.

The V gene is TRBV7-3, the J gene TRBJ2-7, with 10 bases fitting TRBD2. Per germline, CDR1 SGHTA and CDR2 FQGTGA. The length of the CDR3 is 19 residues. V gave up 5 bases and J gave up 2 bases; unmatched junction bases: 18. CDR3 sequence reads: CASSPTPGLAPSMPYEQYF. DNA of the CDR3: TGTGCCAGCAGCCCTACGCCGGGACTAGCGCCCTCGATGCCCTACGAGCAGTACTTC. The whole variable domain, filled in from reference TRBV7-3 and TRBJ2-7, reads GAGVSQTPSNKVTEKGKYVELRCDPISGHTALYWYRQSLGQGPEFLIYFQGTGAADDSGLPNDRFFAVRPEGSVSTLKIQRTERGDSAVYLCASSPTPGLAPSMPYEQYFGPGTRLTVT.

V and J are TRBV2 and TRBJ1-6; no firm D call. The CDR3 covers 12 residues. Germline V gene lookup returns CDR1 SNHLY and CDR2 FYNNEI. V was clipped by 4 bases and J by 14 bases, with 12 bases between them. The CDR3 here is CASSGLVSTLHF. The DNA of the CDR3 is TGTGCCAGCAGTGGGTTAGTTTCGACCCTCCACTTT.

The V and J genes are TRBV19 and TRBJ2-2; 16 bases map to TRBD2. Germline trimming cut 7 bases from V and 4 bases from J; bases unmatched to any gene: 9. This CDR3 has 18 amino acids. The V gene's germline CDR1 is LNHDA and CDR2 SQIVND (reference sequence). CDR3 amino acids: CASTPGLAGGRGTGELFF. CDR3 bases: TGTGCCAGTACCCCGGGACTAGCGGGGGGGCGTGGCACCGGGGAGCTGTTTTTT. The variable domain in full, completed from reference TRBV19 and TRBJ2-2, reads DGGITQSPKYLFRKEGQNVTLSCEQNLNHDAMYWYRQDPGQGLRLIYYSQIVNDFQKGDIAEGYSVSREKKESFPLTVTSAQKNPTAFYLCASTPGLAGGRGTGELFFGEGSRLTVL.

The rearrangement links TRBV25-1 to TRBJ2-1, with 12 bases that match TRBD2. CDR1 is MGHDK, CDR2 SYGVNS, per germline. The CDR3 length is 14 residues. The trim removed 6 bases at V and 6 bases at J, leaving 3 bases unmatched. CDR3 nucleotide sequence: TGTGCCAGCAGCCTAGCGGGAGGGCTCAATGAGCAGTTCTTC. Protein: CASSLAGGLNEQFF. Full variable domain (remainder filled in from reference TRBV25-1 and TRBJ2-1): EADIYQTPRYLVIGTGKKITLECSQTMGHDKMYWYQQDPGMELHLIHYSYGVNSTEKGDLSSESTVSRIRTEHFPLTLESARPSHTSQYLCASSLAGGLNEQFFGPGTRLTVL.

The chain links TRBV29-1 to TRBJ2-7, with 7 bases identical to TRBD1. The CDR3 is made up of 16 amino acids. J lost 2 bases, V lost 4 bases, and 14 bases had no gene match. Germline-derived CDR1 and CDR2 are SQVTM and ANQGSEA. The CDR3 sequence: CSVVETGMLSTYEQYF. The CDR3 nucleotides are TGCAGCGTTGTTGAGACAGGGATGTTGTCTACCTACGAGCAGTACTTC.

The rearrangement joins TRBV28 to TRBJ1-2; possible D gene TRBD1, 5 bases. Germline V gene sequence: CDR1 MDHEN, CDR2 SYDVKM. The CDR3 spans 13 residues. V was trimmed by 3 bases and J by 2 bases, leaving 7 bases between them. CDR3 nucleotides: TGTGCCAGCAGTTTCGACAGCAACTATGGCTACACCTTC. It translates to CASSFDSNYGYTF.

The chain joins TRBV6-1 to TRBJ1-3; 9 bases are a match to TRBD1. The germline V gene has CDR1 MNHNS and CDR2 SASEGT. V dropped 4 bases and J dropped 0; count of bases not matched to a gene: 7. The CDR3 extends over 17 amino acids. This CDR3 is CASSAIQGATSGNTIYF. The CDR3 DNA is TGTGCCAGCAGTGCTATACAGGGGGCCACCTCTGGAAACACCATATATTTT.

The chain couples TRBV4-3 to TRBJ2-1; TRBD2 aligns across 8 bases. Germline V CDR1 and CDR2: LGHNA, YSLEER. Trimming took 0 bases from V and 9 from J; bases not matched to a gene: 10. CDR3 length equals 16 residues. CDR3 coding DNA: TGCGCCAGCAGCCAAGATCCACCGGGGGGGCCGGGTGAGCAGTTCTTC. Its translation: CASSQDPPGGPGEQFF.

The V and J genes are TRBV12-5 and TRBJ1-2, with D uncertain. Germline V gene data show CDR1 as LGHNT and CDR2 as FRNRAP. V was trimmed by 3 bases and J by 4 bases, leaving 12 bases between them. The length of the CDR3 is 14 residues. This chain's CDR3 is CASGFARGGYGYTF. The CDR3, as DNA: TGTGCTAGTGGTTTTGCCCGGGGTGGCTATGGCTACACCTTC.

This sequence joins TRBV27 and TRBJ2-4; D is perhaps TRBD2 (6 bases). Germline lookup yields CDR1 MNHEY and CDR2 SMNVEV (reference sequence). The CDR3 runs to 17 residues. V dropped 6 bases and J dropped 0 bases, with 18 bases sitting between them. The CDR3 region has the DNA TGTGCCAGCAGGACCGACTGGGGAGGTAAAGCCAAAAACATTCAGTACTTC. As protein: CASRTDWGGKAKNIQYF.

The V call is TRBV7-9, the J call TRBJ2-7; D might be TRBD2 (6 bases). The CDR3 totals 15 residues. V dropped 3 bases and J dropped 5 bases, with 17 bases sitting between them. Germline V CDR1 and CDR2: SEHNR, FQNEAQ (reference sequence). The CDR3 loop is CASSFGGLRGNEQYF. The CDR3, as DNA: TGTGCCAGCAGCTTTGGCGGACTACGGGGGAACGAGCAGTACTTC.

CDR3 coding DNA: TGTGCCAGCTCACCACCCTATGGGAGTACCGAGCAGTACTTC. It translates to CASSPPYGSTEQYF. The chain links TRBV18 to TRBJ2-7, with a tentative D call TRBD2 (5 bases). Germline V gene lookup returns CDR1 KGHSH and CDR2 LQKENI. V lost 0 bases, J lost 6 bases, and 12 bases lay in between. CDR3 size: 14 residues.

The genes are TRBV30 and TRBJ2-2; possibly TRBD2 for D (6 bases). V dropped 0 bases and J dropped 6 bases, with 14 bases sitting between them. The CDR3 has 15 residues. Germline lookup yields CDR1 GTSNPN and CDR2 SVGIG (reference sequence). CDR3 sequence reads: CAWSVLTSEAGELFF. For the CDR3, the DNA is TGTGCCTGGAGTGTACTGACTAGTGAGGCCGGGGAGCTGTTTTTT.